Listed below are T cell receptor beta chains from one sample, sequenced in a study of blood T cell repertoires in COVID-19. Sequenced by immunoSEQ multiplex PCR; TCRdb stores in-frame clones only, minus some. The sample has about 320,000 clones, approximately 88% seen once. The sample consisted of PBMCs or T cells enriched from blood (not recorded which). These receptors were collected from a man aged 60-69 years who had recovered from COVID-19. Each CDR3 is given with its conserved first and last residue. Fields, in order: clone size, J gene, D gene, V gene, CDR3 protein, CDR3 DNA. The D gene is left open where the match is weak. Clone size is given for some rows only: seen once, a few or many times, or a class if the clone is expanded.

>.|TRBJ1-2|.|TRBV3-1/TRBV3-2
CASSQNSGVGYGYTF
TGTGCCAGCAGCCAAAATTCGGGGGTGGGTTATGGCTACACCTTC
>.|TRBJ1-4|TRBD1|TRBV9
CASSGGGASNEKLFF
TGTGCCAGCAGCGGAGGGGGCGCATCTAATGAAAAACTGTTTTTT
>.|TRBJ2-1|.|TRBV10-1
CASSTFAGAVGYEQFF
TGCGCCAGCAGTACCTTTGCAGGCGCCGTCGGCTATGAGCAGTTCTTC
>many|TRBJ1-2|TRBD1|TRBV2
CASRTDRAGGYTF
TGTGCCAGCAGAACGGACAGGGCGGGGGGCTACACCTTC
>.|TRBJ2-7|TRBD2|TRBV11-2
CASSLIAGVYEQYF
TGTGCCAGCAGCTTAATAGCGGGAGTTTACGAGCAGTACTTC
>.|TRBJ2-5|.|TRBV18
CASSPESLSYQETQYF
TGTGCCAGCTCACCAGAGTCGCTTTCGTACCAAGAGACCCAGTACTTC
>.|TRBJ2-7|.|TRBV5-1
CASSLAAAPAYEQYF
TGCGCCAGCAGCTTGGCCGCGGCACCCGCCTACGAGCAGTACTTC
>.|TRBJ1-4|TRBD1|TRBV30
CAWSHGQGSGKLFF
TGTGCCTGGAGCCACGGACAGGGGAGTGGAAAACTGTTTTTT
>.|TRBJ2-3|TRBD2|TRBV30
CAWSVWTRGTDTQYF
TGTGCCTGGAGTGTATGGACTAGGGGCACAGATACGCAGTATTTT
>.|TRBJ1-6|.|TRBV5-1
CASSLEVARGSSPLHF
TGCGCCAGCAGCTTGGAGGTCGCCAGGGGATCTTCACCCCTCCACTTT
>.|TRBJ1-4|TRBD1|TRBV18
CASSPPRTGTEKLFF
TGTGCCAGCTCACCACCGAGGACAGGGACTGAAAAACTGTTTTTT
>.|TRBJ1-4|.|TRBV6-5
CASSLLTPTNEKLFF
TGTGCCAGCTCCCTCCTCACTCCAACTAATGAAAAACTGTTTTTT
>few|TRBJ1-1|TRBD1|TRBV12-3/TRBV12-4
CASSFTGDTEAFF
TGTGCCAGCAGTTTTACAGGGGACACTGAAGCTTTCTTT
>.|TRBJ2-1|TRBD2|TRBV30
CAWSGGTSGASSYNEQFF
TGTGCCTGGAGTGGGGGAACTAGCGGGGCTAGCTCCTACAATGAGCAGTTCTTC
>.|TRBJ2-4|.|TRBV6-5
CASRRTSVAKNIQYF
TGTGCCAGCAGACGTACTTCGGTAGCCAAAAACATTCAGTACTTC
>.|TRBJ2-3|TRBD2|TRBV5-1
CASSLARLADTQYF
TGCGCCAGCAGCTTGGCGAGACTAGCGGATACGCAGTATTTT
>.|TRBJ2-1|TRBD2|TRBV30
CASRGGSIHEQFF
TGTGCCTCTAGGGGCGGGAGTATCCATGAGCAGTTCTTC
>.|TRBJ2-1|TRBD2|TRBV11-3
CASSPGLAFSEQFF
TGTGCCAGCAGCCCGGGACTAGCTTTCTCTGAGCAGTTCTTC
>.|TRBJ1-1|.|TRBV20-1
CSASDRGGAEAFF
TGCAGTGCTAGTGATAGAGGCGGAGCTGAAGCTTTCTTT
>.|TRBJ2-3|TRBD2|TRBV3-1/TRBV3-2
CASSQDKLAGTDTQYF
TGTGCCAGCAGCCAAGATAAACTAGCGGGCACAGATACGCAGTATTTT
>once|TRBJ1-4|.|TRBV5-1
CASSDPQGANEKLFF
TGCGCCAGCAGCGACCCACAGGGTGCTAATGAAAAACTGTTTTTT
>few|TRBJ1-1|.|TRBV19
CASSIRGNTEAFF
TGTGCCAGTAGTATCCGGGGGAACACTGAAGCTTTCTTT
>.|TRBJ1-2|.|TRBV3-1/TRBV3-2
CASSHDYGSNYGYTF
TGTGCCAGCAGCCACGACTACGGATCTAACTATGGCTACACCTTC
>.|TRBJ2-7|TRBD1|TRBV2
CASRGTGGSADEQYF
TGTGCCAGCAGGGGGACAGGGGGCTCGGCCGACGAGCAGTACTTC
>.|TRBJ2-2|.|TRBV2
CASRAGDTGELFF
TGTGCCAGCAGGGCAGGGGACACCGGGGAGCTGTTTTTT
>.|TRBJ2-7|.|TRBV5-4
CASSPRAGTDLYEQYF
TGTGCCAGCAGCCCCAGGGCCGGGACTGATCTCTACGAGCAGTACTTC
>.|TRBJ2-3|TRBD2|TRBV5-1
CASSSLAGGSTDTQYF
TGCGCCAGCAGCTCTTTAGCGGGGGGGAGCACAGATACGCAGTATTTT
>.|TRBJ2-7|TRBD2|TRBV4-2
CASSQRGGLAGAYEQYF
TGTGCCAGCAGCCAGAGGGGCGGACTAGCGGGGGCCTACGAGCAGTACTTC
>.|TRBJ1-6|.|TRBV10-3
CAISDRGRAGSNSPLHF
TGTGCCATCAGTGATCGAGGCAGGGCCGGTTCTAATTCACCCCTCCACTTT
>.|TRBJ2-5|TRBD2|TRBV5-1
CASSATSDVVTQYF
TGCGCCAGCAGCGCGACTAGCGATGTTGTGACCCAGTACTTC
>.|TRBJ1-2|.|TRBV27
CASRSNRVRYGYTF
TGTGCCAGCAGAAGCAACAGGGTGCGGTATGGCTACACCTTC
>.|TRBJ2-5|.|TRBV18
CASSPPSGHSVGTQYF
TGTGCCAGCTCACCACCCTCGGGACACTCGGTCGGGACCCAGTACTTC
>.|TRBJ2-5|TRBD1|TRBV7-2
CASSPHPGQSKETQYF
TGTGCCAGCAGCCCACATCCGGGACAGTCGAAAGAGACCCAGTACTTC
>few|TRBJ2-2|.|TRBV24-1
CATSDSTLRAGELFF
TGTGCCACCAGTGATTCGACATTGAGGGCCGGGGAGCTGTTTTTT
>once|TRBJ2-3|TRBD2|TRBV6-6
CASSPRGSSGSRGGFTDTQYF
TGTGCCAGCAGTCCACGGGGTTCTAGCGGGTCCCGGGGGGGGTTTACAGATACGCAGTATTTT
>.|TRBJ2-1|TRBD1|TRBV18
CASSPRQGATGEQFF
TGTGCCAGCTCACCTAGACAGGGGGCGACCGGTGAGCAGTTCTTC
>.|TRBJ1-1|.|TRBV7-2
CASSLANGGPEAFF
TGTGCCAGCAGCTTAGCGAACGGCGGGCCTGAAGCTTTCTTT
>.|TRBJ2-3|.|TRBV5-4
CASSLASSTDTQYF
TGTGCCAGCAGCTTGGCCTCGAGCACAGATACGCAGTATTTT
>.|TRBJ2-3|TRBD1|TRBV5-6
CASMRQGLRTDTQYF
TGTGCCAGCATGCGACAGGGGTTGCGCACAGATACGCAGTATTTT
>.|TRBJ2-1|TRBD2|TRBV5-1
CASSLTSGSYNEQFF
TGCGCCAGCAGCTTAACTAGCGGGAGCTACAATGAGCAGTTCTTC
>.|TRBJ1-4|TRBD1|TRBV5-5
CASSTWTGVDEKLFF
TGTGCCAGCAGCACGTGGACAGGGGTTGATGAAAAACTGTTTTTT
>.|TRBJ1-3|.|TRBV28
CASSFPQSGNTIYF
TGTGCCAGCAGTTTCCCCCAGTCCGGAAACACCATATATTTT
>.|TRBJ2-2|TRBD2|TRBV5-4
CASSHRAGGWTGELFF
TGTGCCAGCAGCCACCGGGCGGGAGGGTGGACCGGGGAGCTGTTTTTT
>few|TRBJ2-3|.|TRBV27
CASSLSVGSPDTQYF
TGTGCCAGCAGTTTATCCGTAGGGAGTCCAGATACGCAGTATTTT
>.|TRBJ1-2|.|TRBV10-1
CASSERTLKSYTF
TGCGCCAGCAGTGAGCGGACATTGAAGAGCTACACCTTC